This TCR beta chain derives from a study of blood T cell repertoires in COVID-19 (dated by TCRdb to the early 2020s). About the study as a whole: The collaborator samples originated in the United States, Italy and Spain and spanned the acute and convalescent phases of COVID-19. The material from the prospective study consisted of cDNA or gDNA derived from T cells, B-cell-depleted T cells, or PBMCs. Deeply sampled blood TCRbeta repertoires from subjects exposed to, actively infected with, or recovered from COVID-19 were included in the dataset. The repertoires were released in a freely available public database intended as a resource for research on the immune response to SARS-CoV-2. Samples came from the ongoing ImmuneRACE study (first 160 participants) plus 1,254 subjects from 6 global collaborators. A de-identified subject ID, COVID-19 status, age in years and sex were almost always included in the sample metadata. Where available, HLA class I and class II types were taken from metadata supplied by the sample provider and were not determined by assay-based typing.

Each collaborating institution followed its own protocols to collect whole blood in K2EDTA tubes. For TCRbeta analysis, collaborators shipped samples in one of three forms: frozen whole blood, isolated PBMCs, or DNA extracted from either of those sample types. As encoded in the germline V gene, CDR1 is SGDLS while CDR2 is YYNGEE. Counted from cysteine to phenylalanine, this CDR3 has 18 amino acids. Only the CDR3 region is kept as DNA, spanning 54 bases read in frame from base 1. Germline trimming amounts to 3 bases on V and 0 bases on J, with 12 as the count of junction bases outside the gene matches. What the research found in general, with its limitations: Clinical and demographic metadata were provided uncurated, with the amount varying by source and participant.

Regarding this clone: Its antigen is still unknown. Qualities for individual bases were not recorded, and no much larger clone is one base off.

The immunoSEQ Assay, a bias-controlled multiplex PCR, was used to amplify TCRbeta CDR3 regions from genomic DNA. In the original analysis: Nucleated cell counts per sample were estimated from amplification of reference gene primers within the assay. Sequence reads were collapsed and filtered to measure the absolute abundance of every unique TCRbeta CDR3 rearrangement. For each sample, productive Simpson clonality was calculated by taking the square root of Simpson's diversity index across productive rearrangements. The table comes from immuneACCESS by way of TCRdb, which keeps in-frame sequences with V and J called. Part of the clones is missing from these tables; in studies checked, under half for an unresolved V gene and the rest for unknown reasons. V and J calls and clone size come straight from that table; D and trimming were deduced from the DNA. This sample holds 90,000 to 120,000 clones; 85% to 95% were observed only once. Of the sample, approximately 1.3% is held by the ten largest clones.

Sample: peripheral blood. The receptor was derived from a woman in her 30s with acute or convalescent COVID-19. The V and J genes are TRBV9 and TRBJ1-1, with 9 central nucleotides matching TRBD1. CDR3 loop: CASSAGRGTGNMNTEAFF. The DNA is TGTGCCAGCAGCGCGGGGAGGGGGACAGGGAATATGAACACTGAAGCTTTCTTT.